A single sample is the source of the 26 T cell receptor beta chains below, sequenced in a study of cytomegalovirus exposure and HLA in healthy donors. The primer mix had 60 Vbeta and 13 Jbeta primers. The data were produced by immunoSEQ multiplex PCR, yet TCRdb's version contains in-frame clones alone and is incomplete. This repertoire shows about 210,000 clones, more than 80% found once; its top ten account for 2.5% to 3%. Material for sequencing was PBMCs. These receptors all stem from a young man in good health and CMV-seronegative.

V gene TRBV7-8 combines with J gene TRBJ2-3, with 12 bases aligning to TRBD1. This CDR3 region has 18 residues. Trimming at V came to 2 bases and at J to 0 bases, leaving 6 bases not matched to a gene. Germline-derived CDR1 and CDR2 are SGHVS and FQNEAQ. The CDR3 sequence: CASSLYGDRGLSTDTQYF. The CDR3, as DNA: TGTGCCAGCAGCTTATACGGGGACAGGGGGCTTAGCACAGATACGCAGTATTTT.

The table lists this clone with a count of one. The genes are TRBV6-5 and TRBJ2-7; possibly TRBD1 for D (5 bases). This CDR3 is built from 12 residues. Between the trimmed V and J ends, which lost 11 bases and 1 base, there was a span of 12 bases. CDR1 is MNHEY and CDR2 is SVGAGI in the germline V gene. The CDR3 DNA sequence: TGTGCCGTGGGCAGGGCATCCTACGAGCAGTACTTC. This codes for CAVGRASYEQYF.

This clone occurred a few times. Relative to the germline gene, one junction end is altered; a read error may explain this. The chain employs TRBV5-4 and TRBJ1-4; D gene ambiguous. The CDR3 spans 17 residues. Germline V CDR1 and CDR2: SGHNT, YYREEE (reference sequence). This CDR3 is CASSQDSGASTNEKLFF. DNA of the CDR3: TGCGCCAGCAGCCAAGATAGTGGTGCTTCAACTAATGAAAAACTGTTTTTT.

This rearrangement joins TRBV5-1 to TRBJ2-5; possible D gene TRBD2, 6 bases. V lost 4 bases, J lost 2 bases, and 12 bases lay in between. Germline values: CDR1 SGHRS, CDR2 YFSETQ. The CDR3 totals 14 residues. CDR3: CASSQRAGQETQYF. DNA for the CDR3: TGCGCCAGCAGCCAACGGGCGGGGCAAGAGACCCAGTACTTC.

This sequence joins TRBV7-2 and TRBJ2-7, with 9 positions matching TRBD2. CDR3 length equals 17 residues. V shed 2 bases, J shed 2 bases, and the junction held 10 bases outside the gene matches. Germline V gives CDR1 SGHTA, CDR2 FQGNSA. The CDR3 DNA reads as TGTGCCAGCAGCTTAAATGGCGGGGGGGCCATAGCCTACGAGCAGTACTTC. It yields the protein CASSLNGGGAIAYEQYF. Full variable domain (rest looked up from reference TRBV7-2 and TRBJ2-7): GAGVSQSPSNKVTEKGKDVELRCDPISGHTALYWYRQSLGQGLEFLIYFQGNSAPDKSGLPSDRFSAERTGGSVSTLTIQRTQQEDSAVYLCASSLNGGGAIAYEQYFGPGTRLTVT.

The chain recombines TRBV19 with TRBJ2-7, with TRBD2 matching over 8 bases. Germline CDR1 is LNHDA and CDR2 is SQIVND (reference sequence). V gave up 5 bases and J gave up 2 bases; unmatched junction bases: 5. The CDR3 consists of 14 residues. CDR3: CASSSAGETYEQYF. CDR3 bases: TGTGCCAGTAGTTCAGCGGGAGAAACCTACGAGCAGTACTTC.

V usage is TRBV5-4 and J usage is TRBJ2-5; tentative D call: TRBD1 (6 bases). Germline V gene data show CDR1 as SGHNT and CDR2 as YYREEE (reference sequence). CDR3 size: 14 residues. The V end was cut by 3 bases, the J end by 4 bases, with 13 bases between. The CDR3 nucleotides read TGTGCCAGCAGCTCCCCGGACAGCGGAGAGACCCAGTACTTC. Translated, it gives CASSSPDSGETQYF.

The chain links TRBV19 to TRBJ2-3; D is possibly TRBD1 (5 bases). This CDR3 is 15 amino acids long. CDR1 and CDR2 from the germline V gene are LNHDA and SQIVND (reference sequence). V was shortened by 5 bases and J by 3 bases, with 15 bases between the two germline ends. The CDR3 sequence: CASSFQGIGTDTQYF. The CDR3 nucleotides read TGTGCCAGTAGTTTTCAGGGTATAGGTACAGATACGCAGTATTTT. Drawing the rest from reference TRBV19 and TRBJ2-3, the complete variable domain is DGGITQSPKYLFRKEGQNVTLSCEQNLNHDAMYWYRQDPGQGLRLIYYSQIVNDFQKGDIAEGYSVSREKKESFPLTVTSAQKNPTAFYLCASSFQGIGTDTQYFGPGTRLTVL.

The chain has TRBV7-9 and TRBJ2-3; D is undetermined. V was trimmed by 3 bases and J by 2 bases, leaving 6 bases between them. This CDR3 is 13 amino acids long. Germline-derived CDR1 and CDR2 are SEHNR and FQNEAQ (reference sequence). The CDR3 loop is CASSLRLTDTQYF. CDR3 in DNA: TGTGCCAGCAGCTTGAGGCTCACAGATACGCAGTATTTT.

J is TRBJ2-2 and V is TRBV5-4; no definite D call. This CDR3 region has 16 residues. V was pared by 1 base and J by 2 bases, with 12 bases between. Germline V gene sequence: CDR1 SGHNT, CDR2 YYREEE (reference sequence). This CDR3 is CASSLSLGGNTGELFF. The CDR3 bases are TGTGCCAGCAGCTTGTCTCTAGGCGGAAACACCGGGGAGCTGTTTTTT.

The chain is built from TRBV9 and TRBJ2-7, with TRBD1 matching 8 bases. V lost 2 bases and J lost 4; bases outside the gene matches: 5. Germline loops: CDR1 SGDLS, CDR2 YYNGEE. The length of the CDR3 is 14 residues. The CDR3 sequence is CASSVGQAPYEQYF. The CDR3 region has the DNA TGTGCCAGCAGCGTGGGACAGGCCCCATACGAGCAGTACTTC. The variable domain in full, with the rest retrieved from reference TRBV9 and TRBJ2-7, is DSGVTQTPKHLITATGQRVTLRCSPRSGDLSVYWYQQSLDQGLQFLIQYYNGEERAKGNILERFSAQQFPDLHSELNLSSLELGDSALYFCASSVGQAPYEQYFGPGTRLTVT.

In its sample, this clone was seen once. The V and J genes are TRBV9 and TRBJ1-6; 7 positions match TRBD1. There are 14 residues in the CDR3. J gave up 5 bases and V 2 bases, and 1 base lay outside the gene matches. The germline CDR1 and CDR2 sequences are SGDLS and YYNGEE. In DNA form, the CDR3 reads TGTGCCAGCAGCGTTACAGGGGATAATTCACCCCTCCACTTT. Amino acids: CASSVTGDNSPLHF.

The CDR3 coding sequence is TGTGCCAGCAGTGTCCGGGACAGCGACTATGGCTACACCTTC. This sequence encodes CASSVRDSDYGYTF. The J gene is TRBJ1-2, the V gene TRBV25-1, with 7 bases aligning to TRBD1. Germline V gene data show CDR1 as MGHDK and CDR2 as SYGVNS. Trimming cost V 4 bases and J 3 bases; bases outside gene matches: 5. The CDR3 consists of 14 residues.

The gene calls are TRBV6-1 and TRBJ1-1; tentative D call: TRBD1 (6 bases). Trimming took off 5 bases at V and 6 bases at J, with 10 bases between the two ends. The V gene's germline CDR1 is MNHNS and CDR2 SASEGT. The CDR3 is 12 residues long. The CDR3 nucleotides read TGTGCCAGCAGTATCCGGACAGCTGAAGCTTTCTTT. It codes for CASSIRTAEAFF.

This clone was seen a handful of times. The V and J genes are TRBV5-1 and TRBJ2-7; 12 bases align to TRBD2. Looked up from germline, CDR1 is SGHRS and CDR2 is YFSETQ. The V and J ends lost 1 base and 2 bases, in that order; junction bases with no gene match: 1. The CDR3 totals 15 residues. CDR3: CASSLTSGGPYEQYF. CDR3 in DNA: TGCGCCAGCAGCTTGACTAGCGGGGGGCCCTACGAGCAGTACTTC. The variable domain in full, completed from reference TRBV5-1 and TRBJ2-7, reads KAGVTQTPRYLIKTRGQQVTLSCSPISGHRSVSWYQQTPGQGLQFLFEYFSETQRNKGNFPGRFSGRQFSNSRSEMNVSTLELGDSALYLCASSLTSGGPYEQYFGPGTRLTVT.

This clone occurred a few times. The rearrangement links TRBV28 to TRBJ1-3; D is undetermined. The length of the CDR3 is 16 residues. Germline CDR1 and CDR2: MDHEN and SYDVKM. V was cut by 5 bases and J by 0 bases, with 14 bases left in between. The CDR3 DNA reads as TGTGCCAGCAGTATGGCCCTCCAGCGCTCTGGAAACACCATATATTTT. It specifies CASSMALQRSGNTIYF.

The rearrangement joins TRBV29-1 to TRBJ2-5; 7 bases are a match to TRBD1. The DNA end favors TRBJ2-7, so the J call may be wrong. Looked up from germline, CDR1 is SQVTM and CDR2 is ANQGSEA. This CDR3 is built from 12 residues. The CDR3 DNA reads as TGCAGCGGCCTGACAGGGCGCTACGAGCAGTACTTC. Translating gives CSGLTGRYEQYF.

This sequence joins TRBV6-5 and TRBJ2-1; 7 positions match TRBD1. Per the germline V gene, CDR1 is MNHEY and CDR2 is SVGAGI. The CDR3 consists of 13 residues. The V segment lost 0 bases and the J segment 11 bases; nucleotides outside the gene matches: 4. CDR3 region: CASSYSGQLKQFF. The CDR3 coding sequence is TGTGCCAGCAGTTACTCGGGACAGCTCAAGCAGTTCTTC.

V is TRBV11-3 and J is TRBJ2-5; TRBD2 is a possible D gene (6 bases). The V and J ends lost 1 base and 1 base respectively, with 10 bases between them. The CDR3 runs 15 residues. CDR1 and CDR2 from the germline V gene are SGHNT and YENEEA. CDR3 bases: TGTGCCAGCAGCTTAGGTGGAGGGGCCCAAGAGACCCAGTACTTC. Translating gives CASSLGGGAQETQYF.

Regarding this clone: Mismatch with germline at one junction end may stem from a read error. CDR3 nucleotides: TGTGCCAGCAGTTACCCCGGGTTGACCAACCCAGTCTTC. Translated, it gives CASSYPGLTNPVF. The V call is TRBV6-5, the J call TRBJ2-1; D is ambiguous. This CDR3 has 13 amino acids. Germline assignment: CDR1 MNHEY and CDR2 SVGAGI.

In the case of this clone: The sample holds other DNA sequences that translate to the same CDR3. The genes are TRBV9 and TRBJ2-7; 7 bases match TRBD2. J lost 2 bases, V lost 0 bases, and 2 bases had no gene match. The CDR3 has 14 amino acids. The germline gives CDR1 SGDLS, CDR2 YYNGEE. The CDR3 DNA is TGTGCCAGCAGCGTAGGCGGGGGAACCTACGAGCAGTACTTC. This translates into CASSVGGGTYEQYF.

This chain links TRBV10-3 with TRBJ2-2; 7 positions agree with TRBD2. With V trimmed by 7 bases and J by 3 bases, 8 bases remained unmatched. Germline loops: CDR1 ENHRY, CDR2 SYGVKD. The CDR3 loop spans 15 amino acids. In DNA, the CDR3 is TGTGCCATCACCCCGGGGGGACTATACACCGGGGAGCTGTTTTTT. This gives the protein CAITPGGLYTGELFF.

This clone was seen just once. J is TRBJ2-5 and V is TRBV7-8; perhaps TRBD2 as D (6 bases). The J call may be mistaken, given a closer DNA end match to TRBJ2-7. Germline V gene data show CDR1 as SGHVS and CDR2 as FQNEAQ. The CDR3 runs to 15 residues. This CDR3 is CASSLGGADNYEQYF. In DNA, the CDR3 is TGTGCCAGCAGCTTAGGCGGGGCCGATAACTACGAGCAGTACTTC.

The V gene is TRBV7-2, the J gene TRBJ2-2; TRBD1 aligns across 11 bases. Germline assignment: CDR1 SGHTA and CDR2 FQGNSA. J lost 2 bases, V lost 2 bases, and 7 bases had no gene match. The CDR3 loop spans 18 amino acids. The CDR3 is CASSLRGGTGGNTGELFF. CDR3 nucleotides: TGTGCCAGCAGCTTACGCGGTGGGACAGGGGGTAACACCGGGGAGCTGTTTTTT.

This rearrangement joins TRBV18 to TRBJ2-7; the match to TRBD1 covers 9 bases. This CDR3 contains 15 residues. Germline V lookup: CDR1 KGHSH, CDR2 LQKENI. The V segment lost 6 bases and the J segment 3 bases; nucleotides outside the gene matches: 9. CDR3 DNA sequence: TGTGCCAGCTCTCGCGCCGGGACAGGGTTCTACGAGCAGTACTTC. Translation gives CASSRAGTGFYEQYF.

This sequence joins TRBV15 and TRBJ2-1; TRBD2 is a possible D gene (6 bases). V was pared by 5 bases and J by 7 bases, with 18 bases between. CDR1 and CDR2 from the germline V gene are LNHNV and YYDKDF (reference sequence). The CDR3 runs 15 residues. The CDR3 here is CATSYERRGRNEQFF. The CDR3, as DNA: TGTGCCACCAGCTATGAGCGGCGGGGTAGGAATGAGCAGTTCTTC.